The clone carrying this TCR beta chain is a singleton in its sample. This sample stems from a study of cytomegalovirus exposure and HLA in healthy donors. CDR1 and CDR2 from the germline V gene are SGHRS and YFSETQ. The CDR3 loop spans 15 amino acids. The V end was cut by 1 base, the J end by 6 bases, with 15 bases between. PCR involved 60 Vbeta and 13 Jbeta primers. Data came from immunoSEQ multiplex PCR; TCRdb stores just in-frame clones and leaves some out. The table lists fewer than 250,000 clones, 74% of them singletons. Sequencing used PBMCs. This TCR was recovered from a woman aged 25-40 years in good health and CMV-seropositive. The chain links TRBV5-1 to TRBJ2-3; D perhaps matches TRBD1 (5 bases). The CDR3 region is CASSLKGQGSDTQYF. The CDR3 region has the DNA TGCGCCAGCAGCTTGAAGGGGCAGGGATCGGATACGCAGTATTTT.